Below are 11 T cell receptor beta chains sequenced from a single sample in a study of cytomegalovirus exposure and HLA in healthy donors. The PCR made use of 60 Vbeta and 13 Jbeta primers. Libraries were prepared by immunoSEQ multiplex PCR; TCRdb keeps only in-frame clonotypes and omits some of them. The table has more than 100,000 clones, around 79% seen once. The sequencing input was PBMCs. The receptors come from a man in his forties or fifties in good health and CMV-seropositive.

This sequence joins TRBV7-2 and TRBJ1-5, with 9 bases fitting TRBD1. V was pared by 5 bases and J by 1 base, with 3 bases of the junction left unmatched. The CDR3 has 15 amino acids. Per germline, CDR1 SGHTA and CDR2 FQGNSA. CDR3 amino acids: CASSQGQGSNQPQHF. In DNA form, the CDR3 reads TGTGCCAGCAGCCAAGGACAGGGGAGCAATCAGCCCCAGCATTTT.

The chain has TRBV7-3 and TRBJ1-2, with D hard to call. The V end was cut by 2 bases, the J end by 7 bases, with 8 bases between. The CDR3 covers 12 residues. Germline CDR1 reads SGHTA; CDR2 reads FQGTGA. In DNA, the CDR3 is TGTGCCAGCAGCTTAGGAGGGCGTGGCTACACCTTC. As protein: CASSLGGRGYTF.

V and J are TRBV5-1 and TRBJ2-5, with 8 bases aligning to TRBD1. Losses at the gene ends were 4 bases for V and 1 base for J; bases not matched to a gene: 6. This CDR3 is 15 amino acids long. Germline V lookup: CDR1 SGHRS, CDR2 YFSETQ. CDR3 in amino acids: CASSPTGQAQETQYF. CDR3 DNA: TGCGCCAGCAGCCCGACGGGACAGGCCCAAGAGACCCAGTACTTC.

The genes are TRBV27 and TRBJ2-3; D perhaps matches TRBD2 (6 bases). The germline CDR1 and CDR2 sequences are MNHEY and SMNVEV (reference sequence). The CDR3 totals 14 residues. V was cut by 4 bases and J by 0 bases, with 8 bases left in between. The CDR3 reads CASSSAGSTDTQYF. The CDR3 DNA is TGTGCCAGCAGTTCAGCGGGCAGCACAGATACGCAGTATTTT.

The V and J genes are TRBV6-1 and TRBJ2-3; a possible D gene is TRBD2 (6 bases). CDR3 size: 13 residues. Germline assignment: CDR1 MNHNS and CDR2 SASEGT. The V gene lost 7 bases and the J gene lost 6 bases, with 14 bases spanning the gap. CDR3 residues: CASTLLSGDTQYF. CDR3 bases: TGTGCCAGCACCCTACTAAGCGGGGATACGCAGTATTTT.

This chain uses TRBV27 with TRBJ2-7; 9 nucleotides line up with TRBD1. CDR1 is MNHEY, CDR2 SMNVEV, per germline (reference sequence). CDR3 length: 14 residues. Trimming cost V 5 bases and J 3 bases; bases outside gene matches: 5. As DNA, the CDR3 is TGTGCCAGCAGTGGGACAGGGTTGGTCTACGAGCAGTACTTC. Encoded protein: CASSGTGLVYEQYF.

The CDR3 nucleotides read TGTGCCACCAGCAGAGATCTTGCTAGCGGCTACAATGAGCAGTTCTTC. Translated: CATSRDLASGYNEQFF. The chain uses TRBV15 and TRBJ2-1; TRBD2 matches 7 bases. The CDR3 contains 16 residues. Germline assignment: CDR1 LNHNV and CDR2 YYDKDF (reference sequence). Trimming at V came to 0 bases and at J to 3 bases, leaving 5 bases not matched to a gene.

The gene calls are TRBV30 and TRBJ2-5; D not certain. Germline CDR1 reads GTSNPN; CDR2 reads SVGIG (reference sequence). The CDR3 contains 13 residues. V shed 0 bases and J shed 1 base, with 6 bases lying between them. DNA of the CDR3: TGTGCCTGGAGTGTACGGGTCCAAGAGACCCAGTACTTC. The encoded protein is CAWSVRVQETQYF.

The chain carries TRBV4-2 and TRBJ2-1; TRBD2 aligns across 13 bases. This CDR3 has 16 amino acids. CDR1 and CDR2 from the germline V gene are LGHNA and YNFKEQ. V dropped 1 base and J dropped 5; count of bases not matched to a gene: 2. The CDR3 DNA reads as TGTGCCAGCAGCCAAGGAGGACTAGCGGGAGACAATGAGCAGTTCTTC. Encoded protein: CASSQGGLAGDNEQFF.

The chain couples TRBV9 to TRBJ2-1; 7 bases match TRBD2. The V segment lost 0 bases and the J segment 1 base; nucleotides outside the gene matches: 4. Per the germline V gene, CDR1 is SGDLS and CDR2 is YYNGEE. This CDR3 is 16 amino acids long. CDR3 protein: CASSVGGAGSYNEQFF. The CDR3 DNA follows: TGTGCCAGCAGCGTAGGGGGAGCGGGGTCCTACAATGAGCAGTTCTTC.

The count of this clone is one. The J gene is TRBJ1-2, the V gene TRBV27; 9 bases agree with TRBD1. V shed 5 bases and J 7 bases; nucleotides not matched to a gene: 8. Per the germline V gene, CDR1 is MNHEY and CDR2 is SMNVEV (reference sequence). The CDR3 runs 14 residues. The CDR3 nucleotides are TGTGCCAGCAGTAAGGACAGGGGTTTTCGTGGCTACACCTTC. This encodes CASSKDRGFRGYTF.